Below, 13 T cell receptor beta chains from the same sample are listed, as sequenced in a study of regulatory T cells in long-lasting Graves disease. Researchers made TCR beta libraries by using iRepertoire HTBI primers and running Arm-PCR on CDR3 regions. TCRdb processed the multiplex PCR reads anew with MiXCR; each CDR3 protein has one entry. The sample shows about 470,000 distinct CDR3 sequences, 20% to 25% of them seen only once. Time point specified: persistent/refractory GD, antithyroid drugs over 5 years with positive TRAb. The TCR library used RNA extracted from PBMCs. Sequencing was performed on peripheral blood mononuclear cells (PBMCs), taken when the disease was refractory, from a patient treated with antithyroid drugs. These receptors were obtained from a female donor with Graves disease.

This chain links TRBV24-1 with TRBJ2-7, with TRBD2 matching over 7 bases. The CDR3 is made up of 16 amino acids. Germline CDR1 is KGHDR and CDR2 is SFDVKD. V dropped 2 bases and J dropped 7; count of bases not matched to a gene: 13. The CDR3 DNA follows: TGTGCCACCAGTGATTCCCGGGACTATAAATCGGAGGAGCAGTACTTC. Translated: CATSDSRDYKSEEQYF.

This clonotype was recorded at least ten times. The chain links TRBV28 to TRBJ2-7; perhaps TRBD1 as D (5 bases). CDR3 size: 14 residues. V was pared by 1 base and J by 3 bases, with 10 bases between. Germline CDR1 MDHEN, CDR2 SYDVKM. CDR3 in DNA: TGTGCCAGCAGTTTATCCCAGGGATACTACGAGCAGTACTTC. Residues: CASSLSQGYYEQYF.

The chain couples TRBV9 to TRBJ1-2, with D possibly TRBD1 on 6 matching bases. Trimming shortened V by 0 bases and J by 12 bases, and 15 bases separated the two germline ends. The germline V gene has CDR1 SGDLS and CDR2 YYNGEE. The CDR3 is 13 residues long. The DNA for the CDR3 is TGTGCCAGCAGCGTAGAAGACGGCGGGGGCCACACCTTC. It encodes CASSVEDGGGHTF. Full variable domain (rest looked up from reference TRBV9 and TRBJ1-2): DSGVTQTPKHLITATGQRVTLRCSPRSGDLSVYWYQQSLDQGLQFLIQYYNGEERAKGNILERFSAQQFPDLHSELNLSSLELGDSALYFCASSVEDGGGHTFGSGTRLTVV.

The sample holds many counts of this clonotype. The gene calls are TRBV12-3 or TRBV12-4 and TRBJ2-7; 9 bases line up with TRBD1. CDR3 length: 16 residues. Trimming at V came to 3 bases and at J to 2 bases, leaving 8 bases not matched to a gene. The CDR3 DNA is TGTGCCAGCAGTTTTGAGGTGGGACAGGGAACCTACGAGCAGTACTTC. Translated: CASSFEVGQGTYEQYF.

This clonotype was recorded at least ten times. DNA of the CDR3: TGTGCCAGCAGCGATCGCCTAGACAGTTACGAGCAGTACTTC. It specifies CASSDRLDSYEQYF. This chain uses TRBV7-8 with TRBJ2-7; tentative D call: TRBD1 (5 bases). Trimming shortened V by 5 bases and J by 4 bases, and 15 bases separated the two germline ends. Germline V gives CDR1 SGHVS, CDR2 FQNEAQ. The CDR3 covers 14 residues.

The chain combines TRBV11-2 with TRBJ2-2; D uncertain. The V gene's germline CDR1 is SGHAT and CDR2 FQNNGV. The CDR3 sequence is 16 residues long. V was cut by 2 bases and J by 2 bases, with 12 bases left in between. CDR3 residues: CASSLSYSANTGELFF. DNA for the CDR3: TGTGCCAGCAGCTTATCGTATTCCGCTAACACCGGGGAGCTGTTTTTT.

The chain has TRBV4-3 and TRBJ2-5, with 12 bases lining up with TRBD2. Losses at the gene ends were 0 bases for V and 2 bases for J; bases not matched to a gene: 10. Germline V gene data show CDR1 as LGHNA and CDR2 as YSLEER. This CDR3 comprises 19 residues. In DNA form, the CDR3 reads TGCGCCAGCAGCCAAGAGATCGAAAAACTAGCGGGAGGTCAAGAGACCCAGTACTTC. Its translation is CASSQEIEKLAGGQETQYF.

This clonotype was detected many times. The rearrangement joins TRBV2 to TRBJ1-4; perhaps TRBD1 as D (5 bases). Germline lookup yields CDR1 SNHLY and CDR2 FYNNEI. This CDR3 has 15 amino acids. V was trimmed by 6 bases and J by 1 base, leaving 12 bases between them. The CDR3 DNA reads as TGTGCCAGCAGACACGACAGTCGAACTAATGAAAAACTGTTTTTT. Protein sequence: CASRHDSRTNEKLFF.

The genes are TRBV28 and TRBJ2-3, with 9 bases that match TRBD1. V shed 4 bases, J shed 2 bases, and the junction held 4 bases outside the gene matches. The CDR3 has 15 residues. The germline V gene encodes CDR1 MDHEN and CDR2 SYDVKM. The CDR3 reads CASSWGDRVTDTQYF. The CDR3, as DNA: TGTGCCAGCAGTTGGGGGGACAGGGTCACAGATACGCAGTATTTT.

The rearrangement links TRBV28 to TRBJ1-5; tentatively, D is TRBD1 (5 bases). Germline loops: CDR1 MDHEN, CDR2 SYDVKM. This CDR3 has 14 amino acids. V was clipped by 5 bases and J by 7 bases, with 15 bases between them. CDR3 nucleotides: TGTGCCAGCAGTCCGGTGGGGGTCGGCCAGCCCCAGCATTTT. Its translation: CASSPVGVGQPQHF. Together with reference TRBV28 and TRBJ1-5, the CDR3 gives the full variable domain: DVKVTQSSRYLVKRTGEKVFLECVQDMDHENMFWYRQDPGLGLRLIYFSYDVKMKEKGDIPEGYSVSREKKERFSLILESASTNQTSMYLCASSPVGVGQPQHFGDGTRLSIL.

The table lists this clonotype with many counts. J is TRBJ1-2 and V is TRBV5-5, with D perhaps matching TRBD1 (5 bases). This CDR3 comprises 15 residues. Germline CDR1 and CDR2: SGHKS and YYEKEE (reference sequence). Deletions cut 3 bases from V and 9 bases from J, with 21 bases between. The CDR3 DNA reads as TGTGCCAGCAGCTCACAAGCAGGGAATACGGGAAGCTACACCTTC. Encoded protein: CASSSQAGNTGSYTF. The full variable domain, its missing parts supplied by reference TRBV5-5 and TRBJ1-2, is DAGVTQSPTHLIKTRGQQVTLRCSPISGHKSVSWYQQVLGQGPQFIFQYYEKEERGRGNFPDRFSARQFPNYSSELNVNALLLGDSALYLCASSSQAGNTGSYTFGSGTRLTVV.

This clonotype was counted ten times or more. The J gene is TRBJ2-7, the V gene TRBV28; 7 nucleotides match TRBD1. CDR1 and CDR2 from the germline V gene are MDHEN and SYDVKM. With V trimmed by 2 bases and J by 4 bases, 8 bases remained unmatched. The CDR3 totals 15 residues. CDR3 amino acids: CASSLRQGVAYEQYF. The DNA of the CDR3 is TGTGCCAGCAGTTTAAGGCAGGGGGTGGCTTACGAGCAGTACTTC.

This clonotype was counted ten times or more. The chain combines TRBV12-3 or TRBV12-4 with TRBJ2-5; D may be TRBD2 (6 bases). Trimming took 7 bases from V and 4 from J, leaving 16 bases between them. CDR3 length equals 14 residues. The CDR3 DNA is TGTGCCAGCATCAATAGCGGCCTCGGAGAGACCCAGTACTTC. Translated: CASINSGLGETQYF.